The source of this T cell receptor beta chain is a study of early T cells in non-severe SARS-CoV-2 infection. TCRdb re-called the 5' RACE reads through MiXCR, storing one row per CDR3 protein. The sample contains 45,000 to 60,000 distinct CDR3 sequences, 8.7% of which appear only once. Germline values: CDR1 MDHEN, CDR2 SYDVKM. Trimming removed 2 bases at V and 13 bases at J, with 13 bases between. The CDR3 contains 12 residues. This clonotype was seen more than once but under ten times. The sample was whole blood, taken at baseline. The origin of this receptor is an adult who was a healthcare worker with PCR-confirmed SARS-CoV-2 infection or an uninfected control (not recorded which). This rearrangement joins TRBV28 to TRBJ2-3; no firm D call. DNA of the CDR3: TGTGCCAGCAGTTTAGGCAGTTATGGGGAGTATTTT. Protein sequence: CASSLGSYGEYF.